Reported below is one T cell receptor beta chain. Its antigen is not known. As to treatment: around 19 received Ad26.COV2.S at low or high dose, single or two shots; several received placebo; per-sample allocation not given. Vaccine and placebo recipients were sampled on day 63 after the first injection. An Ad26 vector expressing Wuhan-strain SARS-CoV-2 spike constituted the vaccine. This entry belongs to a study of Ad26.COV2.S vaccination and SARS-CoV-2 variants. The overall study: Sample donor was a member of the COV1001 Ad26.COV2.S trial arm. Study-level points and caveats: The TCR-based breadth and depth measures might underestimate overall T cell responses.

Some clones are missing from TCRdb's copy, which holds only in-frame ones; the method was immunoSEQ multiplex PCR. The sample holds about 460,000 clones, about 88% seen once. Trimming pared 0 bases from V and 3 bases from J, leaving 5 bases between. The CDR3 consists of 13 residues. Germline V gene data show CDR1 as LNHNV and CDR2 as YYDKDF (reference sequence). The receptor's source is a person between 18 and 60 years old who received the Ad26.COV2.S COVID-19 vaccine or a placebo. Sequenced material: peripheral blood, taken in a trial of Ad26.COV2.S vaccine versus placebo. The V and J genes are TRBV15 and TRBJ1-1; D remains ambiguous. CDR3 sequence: CATSRERHTEAFF. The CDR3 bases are TGTGCCACCAGCAGAGAGCGACACACTGAAGCTTTCTTT. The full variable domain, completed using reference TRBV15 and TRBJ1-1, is DAMVIQNPRYQVTQFGKPVTLSCSQTLNHNVMYWYQQKSSQAPKLLFHYYDKDFNNEADTPDNFQSRRPNTSFCFLDIRSPGLGDTAMYLCATSRERHTEAFFGQGTRLTVV.